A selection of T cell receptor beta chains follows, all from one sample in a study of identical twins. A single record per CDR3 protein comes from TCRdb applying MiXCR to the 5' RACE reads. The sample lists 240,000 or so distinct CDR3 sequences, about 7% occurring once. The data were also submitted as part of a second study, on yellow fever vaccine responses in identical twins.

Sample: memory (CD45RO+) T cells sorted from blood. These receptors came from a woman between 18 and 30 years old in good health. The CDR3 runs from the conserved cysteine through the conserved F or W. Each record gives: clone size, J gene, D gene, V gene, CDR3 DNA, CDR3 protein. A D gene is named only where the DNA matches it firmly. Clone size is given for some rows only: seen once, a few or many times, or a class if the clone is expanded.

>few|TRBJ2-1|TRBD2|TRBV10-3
TGTGCCATCAGTGAGGCCCCCGGGACTAGGCAGTTCTTC
CAISEAPGTRQFF
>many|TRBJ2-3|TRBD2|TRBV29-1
TGCAGCGTCCGCAGACCAGCGGGGGAGATCACAGATACGCAGTATTTT
CSVRRPAGEITDTQYF
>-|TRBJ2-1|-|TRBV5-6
TGTGCCAGCAGCTTCGAACTCGCCCGGAATGAGCAGTTCTTC
CASSFELARNEQFF
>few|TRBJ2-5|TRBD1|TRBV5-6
TGTGCCAGCAGCCCATGGGACAGGGCCTTGGAGACCCAGTACTTC
CASSPWDRALETQYF
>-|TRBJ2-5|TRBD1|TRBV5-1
TGCGCCAGCAGCGCGGACAGGGGACGGGGAGAGACCCAGTACTTC
CASSADRGRGETQYF
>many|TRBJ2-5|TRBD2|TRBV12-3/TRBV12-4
TGTGCCAGCAGTCCACCGGGACTAGCGGAACGAATGGGGGAGACCCAGTACTTC
CASSPPGLAERMGETQYF
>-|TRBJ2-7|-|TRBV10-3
TGTGCCATCAGCGTTGACAGTTACGAGCAGTACTTC
CAISVDSYEQYF
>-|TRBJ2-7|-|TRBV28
TGTGCCAGCAGTTTATGGGGGGGAGCGGTTCCCTACGAGCAGTACTTC
CASSLWGGAVPYEQYF
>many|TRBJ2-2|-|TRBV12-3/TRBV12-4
TGTGCCAGCAAATCCACCGGGGAGCTGTTTTTT
CASKSTGELFF
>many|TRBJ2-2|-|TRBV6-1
TGTGCCAGCAGTGGACAGGCCACCGGGGAGCTGTTTTTT
CASSGQATGELFF
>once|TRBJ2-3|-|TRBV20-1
TGCAGTGCCGCCCCACCGGGGGCAGATACGCAGTATTTT
CSAAPPGADTQYF
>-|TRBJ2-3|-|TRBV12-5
TGTGCTAGTGGTTTGGGAAACACAGATACGCAGTATTTT
CASGLGNTDTQYF
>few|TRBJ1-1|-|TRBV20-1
TGCAGTGCTACCCCATATCTGAACACTGAAGCTTTCTTT
CSATPYLNTEAFF
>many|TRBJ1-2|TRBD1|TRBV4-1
TGCGCCAGCAGCCTAGGACAGGGGCCTAACTATGGCTACACCTTC
CASSLGQGPNYGYTF
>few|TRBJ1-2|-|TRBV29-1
TGCAGCGTTGTAAAATCAGGAGGAGCTAACTATGGCTACACCTTC
CSVVKSGGANYGYTF
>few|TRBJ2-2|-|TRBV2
TGTGCCAGCGTGGAGACAGCGAACACCGGGGAGCTGTTTTTT
CASVETANTGELFF
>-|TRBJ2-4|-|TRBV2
TGTGCCAGCAGTCAAACAGGGTCTCTGCAGTACTTC
CASSQTGSLQYF
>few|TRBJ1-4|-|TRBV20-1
TGCAGTGCATCCCCGGGACGGCCAAATGAAAAACTGTTTTTT
CSASPGRPNEKLFF